This TCR beta chain originates from a study of T cell responses to AZD1222 COVID-19 vaccine. The method was immunoSEQ multiplex PCR; TCRdb's version includes in-frame clones alone and lacks a portion of them. The table lists about 18,000 clones, roughly 79% of them singletons, with approximately 22% in the top ten. Study-wide points: Spike-specific TCRs gained breadth and depth after people received two AZD1222 doses. Epitopes outside B.1.351 and B.1.1.7 mutated regions reportedly drew nearly half of spike TCRs.

CDR3 length: 13 amino acids. The germline V and J ends were trimmed by 5 bases and 4 bases, with 11 bases remaining between them. Germline V gene lookup returns CDR1 MNHEY and CDR2 SVGEGT. Regarding this clone: Its antigen is undetermined.

Source: peripheral blood, taken 28 days after the second AZD1222 dose. The chain combines TRBV6-2 or TRBV6-3 with TRBJ1-2, with a weak D call TRBD1 (6 bases). The TCR sequence derives from an adult who received the AZD1222 COVID-19 vaccine. CDR3 sequence (DNA): TGTGCCAGCAGTAACCCGGACAGCTATGGCTACACCTTC. It specifies CASSNPDSYGYTF.